The TCR beta chain described here comes from a study of CD4 and CD8 cells across lung adenocarcinoma regions. The trim removed 11 bases at V and 2 bases at J, leaving 13 bases unmatched. The germline V gene encodes CDR1 ENHRY and CDR2 SYGVKD. This CDR3 has 16 amino acids. Localized lung adenocarcinoma, a non-small cell lung cancer, affected the donors. TCRdb itself ran the PCR reads through MiXCR, one entry per CDR3 protein. Seen here are tens of thousands of distinct CDR3 sequences, almost 50% observed once, and the top ten hold about half. The chain recombines TRBV10-3 with TRBJ2-1, with 9 bases fitting TRBD2. Sequenced: CD8+ T cells from the center of a lung tumor. This clonotype was sampled from a male donor with lung adenocarcinoma. The CD4 and CD8 labels of this study may be unreliable. The CDR3 here is CAPTGAGGLPYNEQFF. The CDR3 DNA sequence: TGTGCCCCAACCGGGGCGGGAGGGCTCCCCTACAATGAGCAGTTCTTC.